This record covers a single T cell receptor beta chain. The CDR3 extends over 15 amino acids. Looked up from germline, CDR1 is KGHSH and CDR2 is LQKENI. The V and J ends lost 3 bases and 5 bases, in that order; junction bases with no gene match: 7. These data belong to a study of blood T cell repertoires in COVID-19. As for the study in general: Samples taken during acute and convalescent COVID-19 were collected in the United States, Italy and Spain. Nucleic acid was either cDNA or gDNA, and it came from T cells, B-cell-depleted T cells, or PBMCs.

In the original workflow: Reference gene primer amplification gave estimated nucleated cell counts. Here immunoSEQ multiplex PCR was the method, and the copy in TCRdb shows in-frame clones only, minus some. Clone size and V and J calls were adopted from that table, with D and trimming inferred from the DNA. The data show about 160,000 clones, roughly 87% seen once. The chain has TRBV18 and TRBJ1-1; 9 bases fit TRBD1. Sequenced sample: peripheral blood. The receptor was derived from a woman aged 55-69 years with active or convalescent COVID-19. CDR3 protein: CASSPSTGGRTEAFF. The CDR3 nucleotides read TGTGCCAGCTCACCCTCGACAGGGGGAAGGACTGAAGCTTTCTTT.